The entry that follows covers one TCR beta chain sequence. V dropped 4 bases and J dropped 0 bases, with 10 bases sitting between them. Germline V gene sequence: CDR1 MDHEN, CDR2 SYDVKM. The CDR3 extends over 15 amino acids. This sample stems from a study of T cell changes during pregnancy in multiple sclerosis. Produced via immunoSEQ multiplex PCR; TCRdb's table is partial and in-frame only. In the table there are some 47,000 clones, around 90% of which are singletons. The chain uses TRBV28 and TRBJ1-3; a possible D gene is TRBD1 (6 bases). The receptor comes from a female donor with multiple sclerosis, enrolled in a pregnancy study. The input for sequencing was peripheral blood, taken in the first trimester of pregnancy. The CDR3 reads CASSSWTDSGNTIYF. Here the CDR3 DNA reads TGTGCCAGCAGTTCATGGACAGACTCTGGAAACACCATATATTTT.